A single sample gave rise to the 10 T cell receptor beta chains below, sequenced in a study of OX40 agonist ivuxolimab in advanced cancers. Sequenced by immunoSEQ multiplex PCR; TCRdb stores in-frame clones only, minus some. Altogether approximately 70,000 clones are present, 80% to 95% being singletons, with the ten largest covering 4.5% to 7.5%. Sequenced material: CD4+ or CD8+ T cells sorted from blood, taken in a trial of the OX40 agonist ivuxolimab. The receptors originated from an adult with an advanced solid tumor such as melanoma, head and neck, liver or kidney cancer.

V gene TRBV6-6 combines with J gene TRBJ2-5; D is unclear. The DNA end is a closer match to TRBJ2-7, so the J assignment may be wrong. The CDR3 is made up of 13 amino acids. From germline, CDR1 is MNHNY and CDR2 SVGAGI (reference sequence). In DNA form, the CDR3 reads TGTGCCAGCAGAACAGCCGAACGGTACGAGCAGTACTTC. It yields the protein CASRTAERYEQYF.

This clone was detected a few times. The rearrangement joins TRBV6-1 to TRBJ2-7; the match to TRBD1 covers 8 bases. The germline gives CDR1 MNHNS, CDR2 SASEGT. Germline trimming cut 2 bases from V and 2 bases from J; bases unmatched to any gene: 5. The CDR3 loop spans 15 amino acids. CDR3 protein: CASSEPRGPAYEQYF. CDR3 nucleotide sequence: TGTGCCAGCAGTGAACCCAGGGGGCCCGCCTACGAGCAGTACTTC.

This sequence joins TRBV9 and TRBJ1-3; 8 bases fit TRBD1. Germline trimming cut 3 bases from V and 2 bases from J; bases unmatched to any gene: 4. CDR1 SGDLS and CDR2 YYNGEE come from the germline V gene. This CDR3 region has 15 residues. CDR3 sequence: CASSDTGGPGNTIYF. The CDR3 bases are TGTGCCAGCAGCGACACAGGGGGTCCTGGAAACACCATATATTTT.

The chain combines TRBV19 with TRBJ1-5; D gene unclear. Looked up from germline, CDR1 is LNHDA and CDR2 is SQIVND (reference sequence). There are 15 residues in the CDR3. V was clipped by 2 bases and J by 0 bases, with 8 bases between them. The CDR3, as DNA: TGTGCCAGTAGTATACAGATTTATAGCAATCAGCCCCAGCATTTT. It is translated as CASSIQIYSNQPQHF.

The chain combines TRBV6-5 with TRBJ1-2; possible D gene TRBD1, 6 bases. Germline assignment: CDR1 MNHEY and CDR2 SVGAGI. This CDR3 has 14 amino acids. Trimming cost V 2 bases and J 8 bases, with 15 bases left between them. CDR3: CASSYGQGGGGYTF. The CDR3, as DNA: TGTGCCAGCAGTTACGGGCAGGGAGGGGGGGGCTACACCTTC.

J is TRBJ1-4 and V is TRBV4-2, with 7 bases matching TRBD1. The germline V gene encodes CDR1 LGHNA and CDR2 YNFKEQ. CDR3 length: 14 residues. V shed 5 bases and J 6 bases; nucleotides not matched to a gene: 6. The CDR3: CASSLRQGDEKLFF. The CDR3 DNA sequence: TGTGCCAGCAGCTTGAGGCAGGGGGATGAAAAACTGTTTTTT.

This sequence joins TRBV4-1 and TRBJ2-7; 9 positions agree with TRBD2. CDR3 length: 15 amino acids. J gave up 1 base and V 5 bases, and 6 bases lay outside the gene matches. CDR1 and CDR2 from the germline V gene are MGHRA and YSYEKL. CDR3 sequence reads: CASSYQTSGSYEQYF. The CDR3 bases are TGCGCCAGCAGCTACCAGACTAGCGGATCCTACGAGCAGTACTTC.

This chain links TRBV4-1 with TRBJ1-3; D is perhaps TRBD1 (5 bases). The CDR3 spans 17 residues. Germline V gives CDR1 MGHRA, CDR2 YSYEKL. V gave up 1 base and J gave up 2 bases, with 15 bases separating them. The CDR3 DNA follows: TGCGCCAGCAGCCAAGGCCCGGCTCAGGGTCCTGGAAACACCATATATTTT. Translation gives CASSQGPAQGPGNTIYF.

The genes are TRBV11-1 and TRBJ2-1, with 11 bases identical to TRBD1. This CDR3 has 15 residues. Germline V gene lookup returns CDR1 SGHAT and CDR2 FQDESV (reference sequence). J gave up 8 bases and V 1 base, and 4 bases lay outside the gene matches. CDR3 protein: CASSLEMDRGHEQFF. As DNA, the CDR3 is TGTGCCAGCAGCTTAGAAATGGACAGGGGGCATGAGCAGTTCTTC.

This sequence joins TRBV9 and TRBJ1-5; D is possibly TRBD1 (5 bases). Between the trimmed V and J ends, which lost 0 bases and 4 bases, there was a span of 8 bases. The CDR3 is 14 residues long. The germline V gene encodes CDR1 SGDLS and CDR2 YYNGEE. The DNA of the CDR3 is TGTGCCAGCAGCGTAGGGGACCAGAATCAGCCCCAGCATTTT. It yields the protein CASSVGDQNQPQHF.